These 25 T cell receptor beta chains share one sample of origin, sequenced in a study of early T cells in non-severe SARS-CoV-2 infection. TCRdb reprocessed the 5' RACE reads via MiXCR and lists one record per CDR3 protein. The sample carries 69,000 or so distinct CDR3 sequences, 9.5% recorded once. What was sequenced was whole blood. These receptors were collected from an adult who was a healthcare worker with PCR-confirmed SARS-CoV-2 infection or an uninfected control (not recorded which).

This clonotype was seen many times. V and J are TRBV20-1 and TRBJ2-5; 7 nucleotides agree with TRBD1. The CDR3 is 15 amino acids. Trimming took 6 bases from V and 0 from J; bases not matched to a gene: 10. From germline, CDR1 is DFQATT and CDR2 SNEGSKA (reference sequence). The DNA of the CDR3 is TGCAGTGCCCGAGCGACAGGGACGTACCAAGAGACCCAGTACTTC. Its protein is CSARATGTYQETQYF.

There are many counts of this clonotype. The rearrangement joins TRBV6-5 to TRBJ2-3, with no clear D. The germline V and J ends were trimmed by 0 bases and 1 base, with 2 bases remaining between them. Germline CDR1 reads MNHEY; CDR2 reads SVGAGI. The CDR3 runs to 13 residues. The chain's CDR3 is CASSYSGTDTQYF. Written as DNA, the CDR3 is TGTGCCAGCAGTTACTCGGGCACAGATACGCAGTATTTT.

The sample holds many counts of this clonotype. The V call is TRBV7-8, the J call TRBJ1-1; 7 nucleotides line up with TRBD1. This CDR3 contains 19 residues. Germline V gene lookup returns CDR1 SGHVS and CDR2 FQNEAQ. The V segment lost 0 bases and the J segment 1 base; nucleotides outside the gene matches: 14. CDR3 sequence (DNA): TGTGCCAGCAGCTTAGCCGTACGCGTCCCGGGACAGAAGAACACTGAAGCTTTCTTT. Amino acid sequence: CASSLAVRVPGQKNTEAFF.

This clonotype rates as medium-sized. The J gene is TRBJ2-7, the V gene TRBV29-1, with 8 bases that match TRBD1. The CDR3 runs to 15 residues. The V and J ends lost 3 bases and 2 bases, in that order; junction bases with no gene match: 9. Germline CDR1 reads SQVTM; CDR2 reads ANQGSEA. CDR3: CSVEERTGTTYEQYF. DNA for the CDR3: TGCAGCGTTGAGGAAAGGACAGGGACGACCTACGAGCAGTACTTC.

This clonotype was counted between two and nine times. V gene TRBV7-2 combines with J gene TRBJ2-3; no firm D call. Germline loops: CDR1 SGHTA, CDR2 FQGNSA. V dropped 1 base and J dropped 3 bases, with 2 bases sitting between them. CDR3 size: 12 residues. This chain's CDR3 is CASSLETDTQYF. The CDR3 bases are TGTGCCAGCAGCTTAGAAACAGATACGCAGTATTTT.

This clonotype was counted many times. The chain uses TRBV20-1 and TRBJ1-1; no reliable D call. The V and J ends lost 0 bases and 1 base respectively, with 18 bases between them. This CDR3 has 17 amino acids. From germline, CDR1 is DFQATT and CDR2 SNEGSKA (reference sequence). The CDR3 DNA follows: TGCAGTGCTAGAGACCGAAAGCTGTCTTCGCCGAACACTGAAGCTTTCTTT. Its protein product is CSARDRKLSSPNTEAFF.

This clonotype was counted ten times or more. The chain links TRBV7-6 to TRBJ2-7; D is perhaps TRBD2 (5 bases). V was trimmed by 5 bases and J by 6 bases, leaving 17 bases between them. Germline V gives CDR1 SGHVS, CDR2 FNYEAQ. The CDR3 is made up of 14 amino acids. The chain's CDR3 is CASSISRDAGEQYF. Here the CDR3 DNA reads TGTGCCAGCAGCATATCCCGGGATGCGGGCGAGCAGTACTTC. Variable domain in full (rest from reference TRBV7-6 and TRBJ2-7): GAGVSQSPRYKVTKRGQDVALRCDPISGHVSLYWYRQALGQGPEFLTYFNYEAQQDKSGLPNDRFSAERPEGSISTLTIQRTEQRDSAMYRCASSISRDAGEQYFGPGTRLTVT.

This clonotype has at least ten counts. The CDR3 sequence is CASSQGGRNNEQFF. CDR3 coding DNA: TGTGCCAGCAGCCAAGGGGGCCGGAACAATGAGCAGTTCTTC. This chain joins TRBV3-1 and TRBJ2-1; TRBD1 might be the D (5 bases). CDR3 length: 14 residues. CDR1 and CDR2 (germline): LGHDT, YNNKEL (reference sequence). The ends were cut back, 1 base at V and 5 bases at J, with 9 bases in the middle.

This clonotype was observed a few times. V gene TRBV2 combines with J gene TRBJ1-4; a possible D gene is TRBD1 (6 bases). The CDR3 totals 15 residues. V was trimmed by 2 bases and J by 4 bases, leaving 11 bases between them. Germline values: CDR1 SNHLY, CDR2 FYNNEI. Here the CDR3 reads CASSEQGWDNEKLFF. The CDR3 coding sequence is TGTGCCAGCAGTGAACAGGGGTGGGATAATGAAAAACTGTTTTTT.

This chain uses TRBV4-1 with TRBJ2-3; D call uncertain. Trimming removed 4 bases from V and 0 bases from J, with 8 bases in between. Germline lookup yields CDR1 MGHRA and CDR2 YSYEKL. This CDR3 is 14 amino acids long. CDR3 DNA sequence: TGCGCCAGCAGCCCGACCGCGAGCACAGATACGCAGTATTTT. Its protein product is CASSPTASTDTQYF.

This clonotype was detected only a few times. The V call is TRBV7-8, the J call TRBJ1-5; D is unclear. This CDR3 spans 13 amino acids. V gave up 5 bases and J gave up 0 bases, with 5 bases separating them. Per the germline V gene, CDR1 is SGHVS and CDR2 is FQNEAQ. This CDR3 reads CASSADSNQPQHF. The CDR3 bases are TGTGCCAGCAGCGCAGATAGCAATCAGCCCCAGCATTTT. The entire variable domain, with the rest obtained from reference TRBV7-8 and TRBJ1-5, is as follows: GAGVSQSPRYKVAKRGQDVALRCDPISGHVSLFWYQQALGQGPEFLTYFQNEAQLDKSGLPSDRFFAERPEGSVSTLKIQRTQQEDSAVYLCASSADSNQPQHFGDGTRLSIL.

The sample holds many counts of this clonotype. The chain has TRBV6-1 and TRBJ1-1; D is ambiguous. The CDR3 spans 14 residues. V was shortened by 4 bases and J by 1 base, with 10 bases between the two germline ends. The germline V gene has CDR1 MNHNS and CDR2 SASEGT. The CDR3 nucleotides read TGTGCCAGCAGTGCTCAAGGCGGGAACACTGAAGCTTTCTTT. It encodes CASSAQGGNTEAFF.

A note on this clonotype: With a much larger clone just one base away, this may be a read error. The CDR3 sequence is CSTRGLQDSHTDTQYF. CDR3 nucleotide sequence: TGCAGTACTAGAGGCCTTCAGGACTCACACACAGATACGCAGTATTTT. V usage is TRBV20-1 and J usage is TRBJ2-3, with TRBD2 as a possible D gene (5 bases). The germline V gene encodes CDR1 DFQATT and CDR2 SNEGSKA (reference sequence). The CDR3 has 16 amino acids.

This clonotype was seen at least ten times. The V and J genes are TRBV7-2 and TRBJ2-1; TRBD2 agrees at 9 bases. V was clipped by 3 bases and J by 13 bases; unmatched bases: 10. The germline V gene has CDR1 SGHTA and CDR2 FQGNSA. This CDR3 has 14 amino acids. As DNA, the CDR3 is TGTGCCAGCAGCTTCGGGGGTAGCGGGAGTCGACAGTTCTTC. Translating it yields CASSFGGSGSRQFF.

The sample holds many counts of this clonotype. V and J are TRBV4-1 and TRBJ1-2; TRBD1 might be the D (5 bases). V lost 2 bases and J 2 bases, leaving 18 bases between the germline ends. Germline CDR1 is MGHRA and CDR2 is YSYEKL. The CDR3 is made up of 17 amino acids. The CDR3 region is CASSQILWVRENYGYTF. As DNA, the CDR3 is TGCGCCAGCAGCCAAATCTTGTGGGTCAGGGAGAACTATGGCTACACCTTC.

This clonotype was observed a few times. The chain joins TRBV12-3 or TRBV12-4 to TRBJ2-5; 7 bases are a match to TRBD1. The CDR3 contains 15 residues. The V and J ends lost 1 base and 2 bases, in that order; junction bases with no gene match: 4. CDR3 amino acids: CASSLVWTGQETQYF. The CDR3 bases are TGTGCCAGCAGTTTAGTCTGGACAGGACAAGAGACCCAGTACTTC.

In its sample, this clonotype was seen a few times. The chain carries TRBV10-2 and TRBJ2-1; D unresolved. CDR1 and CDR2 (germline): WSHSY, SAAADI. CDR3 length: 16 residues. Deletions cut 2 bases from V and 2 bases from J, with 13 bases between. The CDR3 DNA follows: TGCGCCAGCAGTGAGAAAATTGGACCTACCTACAATGAGCAGTTCTTC. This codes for CASSEKIGPTYNEQFF.

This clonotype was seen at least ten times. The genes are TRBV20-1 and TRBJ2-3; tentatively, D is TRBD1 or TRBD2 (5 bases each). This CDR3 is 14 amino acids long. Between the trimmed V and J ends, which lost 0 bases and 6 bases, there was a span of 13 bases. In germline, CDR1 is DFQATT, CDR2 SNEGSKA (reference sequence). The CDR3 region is CSARDSDWGDTQYF. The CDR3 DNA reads TGCAGTGCTAGAGATTCCGACTGGGGGGATACGCAGTATTTT.

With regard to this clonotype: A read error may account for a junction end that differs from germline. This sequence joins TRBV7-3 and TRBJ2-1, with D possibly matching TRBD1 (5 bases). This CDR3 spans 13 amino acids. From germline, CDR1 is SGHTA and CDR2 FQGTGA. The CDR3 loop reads CVSSSTGSNEQFF. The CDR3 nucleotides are TGTGTCAGCAGCTCCACAGGTTCCAATGAGCAGTTCTTC.

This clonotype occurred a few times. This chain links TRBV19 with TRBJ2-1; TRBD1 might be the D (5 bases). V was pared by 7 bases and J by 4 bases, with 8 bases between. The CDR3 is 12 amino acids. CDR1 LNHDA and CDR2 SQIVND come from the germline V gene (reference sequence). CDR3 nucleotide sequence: TGTGCCAGTAAAAGGGGTTACAATGAGCAGTTCTTC. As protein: CASKRGYNEQFF.

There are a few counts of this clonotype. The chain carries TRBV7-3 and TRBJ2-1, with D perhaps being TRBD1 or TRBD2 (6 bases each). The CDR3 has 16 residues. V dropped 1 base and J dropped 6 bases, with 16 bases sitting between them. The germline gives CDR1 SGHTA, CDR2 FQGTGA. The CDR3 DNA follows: TGTGCCAGCAGCTTAATAGGGGGGACGGTCGGCAATGAGCAGTTCTTC. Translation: CASSLIGGTVGNEQFF.

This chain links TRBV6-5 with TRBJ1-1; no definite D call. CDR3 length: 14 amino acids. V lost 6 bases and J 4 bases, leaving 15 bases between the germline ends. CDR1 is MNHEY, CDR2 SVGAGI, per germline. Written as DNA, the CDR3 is TGTGCCAGCAGAGGAGACCGGGAGGTCACTGAAGCTTTCTTT. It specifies CASRGDREVTEAFF.

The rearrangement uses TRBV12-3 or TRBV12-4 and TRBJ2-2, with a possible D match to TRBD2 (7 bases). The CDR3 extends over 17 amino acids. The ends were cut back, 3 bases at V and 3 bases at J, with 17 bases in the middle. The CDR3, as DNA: TGTGCCAGCAGTTTTAAAGTAGCGCGGGGGCACACCGGGGAGCTGTTTTTT. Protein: CASSFKVARGHTGELFF.

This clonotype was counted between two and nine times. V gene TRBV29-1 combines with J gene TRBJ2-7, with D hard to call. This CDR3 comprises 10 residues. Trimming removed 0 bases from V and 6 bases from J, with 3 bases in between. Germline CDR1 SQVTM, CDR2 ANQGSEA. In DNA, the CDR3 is TGCAGCGTTGAAGATTTCGAGCAGTACTTC. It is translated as CSVEDFEQYF.

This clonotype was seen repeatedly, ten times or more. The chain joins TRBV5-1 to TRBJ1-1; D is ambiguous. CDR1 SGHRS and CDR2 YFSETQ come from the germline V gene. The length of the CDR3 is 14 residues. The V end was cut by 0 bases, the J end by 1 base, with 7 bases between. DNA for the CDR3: TGCGCCAGCAGCTTGGGGGCTTCGAACACTGAAGCTTTCTTT. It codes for CASSLGASNTEAFF.